Below, 5 T cell receptor beta chains from the same sample are listed, as sequenced in a study of cytomegalovirus exposure and HLA in healthy donors. Amplification used 60 Vbeta primers and 13 Jbeta primers. Repertoires were generated with immunoSEQ multiplex PCR, while TCRdb's copy carries only in-frame clones and drops some. This sample's clone table lists tens of thousands of clones. The sequenced sample consisted of PBMCs. The receptor set was obtained from a human donor in good health.

This chain connects TRBV6-6 to TRBJ2-7; TRBD2 aligns across 9 bases. The length of the CDR3 is 16 residues. Germline V gene data show CDR1 as MNHNY and CDR2 as SVGAGI (reference sequence). V lost 5 bases and J lost 5; bases outside the gene matches: 13. The CDR3 DNA follows: TGTGCCAGCAGTACCCCCCCGGGACTAGCAGAGAACGAGCAGTACTTC. Residues: CASSTPPGLAENEQYF.

The CDR3 loop reads CASSGRTGGGEKLFF. The CDR3 DNA follows: TGTGCCAGTAGTGGAAGGACAGGGGGAGGTGAAAAACTGTTTTTT. The rearrangement joins TRBV19 to TRBJ1-4, with 10 bases that match TRBD1. Germline V lookup: CDR1 LNHDA, CDR2 SQIVND (reference sequence). This CDR3 comprises 15 residues. V dropped 5 bases and J dropped 7; count of bases not matched to a gene: 7.

This CDR3 is CASKKGGRDTEAFF. The CDR3 nucleotides read TGTGCCAGCAAGAAGGGGGGGCGAGATACTGAAGCTTTCTTT. The chain combines TRBV2 with TRBJ1-1, with D maybe TRBD1 (6 bases). V lost 7 bases and J lost 5, with 17 bases in between. CDR3 size: 14 residues. Per the germline V gene, CDR1 is SNHLY and CDR2 is FYNNEI.

As concerns this clone: The junction does not match germline at one end; this may be a read error. The V call is TRBV30, the J call TRBJ2-3, with 7 bases aligning to TRBD1. The CDR3 extends over 15 amino acids. In germline, CDR1 is GTSNPN, CDR2 SVGIG (reference sequence). The chain's CDR3 is CAWSLNRAGTDKQYF. DNA for the CDR3: TGTGCCTGGAGTCTAAACCGGGCCGGGACAGATAAGCAGTATTTT.

This chain joins TRBV4-1 and TRBJ1-3; D might be TRBD1 (6 bases). The CDR3 runs 17 residues. V dropped 0 bases and J dropped 4 bases, with 16 bases sitting between them. CDR1 and CDR2 from the germline V gene are MGHRA and YSYEKL. In nucleotides, the CDR3 is TGCGCCAGCAGCCAAGATCCGGGGGGCGTTAAAGGAAACACCATATATTTT. This gives the protein CASSQDPGGVKGNTIYF.